Following are 5 T cell receptor beta chains from one sample sequenced in a study of blood T cell repertoires in COVID-19. Data came from immunoSEQ multiplex PCR; TCRdb stores just in-frame clones and leaves some out. In the table there are around 300,000 clones, around 86% of which are singletons. Sequencing was carried out using peripheral blood. The receptors here all came from a man aged 50 or older with active or convalescent COVID-19.

A few counts support this clone. V usage is TRBV6-2 or TRBV6-3 and J usage is TRBJ2-7, with a weak D call TRBD2 (7 bases). Germline values: CDR1 MNHEY, CDR2 SVGEGT. Trimming left V 4 bases short and J 3 bases short, with 13 bases between. This CDR3 is 14 amino acids long. For the CDR3, the DNA is TGTGCCAGCAGTTTACGGGGGGCCCTCTACGAGCAGTACTTC. This gives the protein CASSLRGALYEQYF.

J is TRBJ2-1 and V is TRBV28, with 7 bases lining up with TRBD2. The CDR3 is 16 residues long. V lost 3 bases and J lost 4; bases outside the gene matches: 9. The germline CDR1 and CDR2 sequences are MDHEN and SYDVKM. In DNA form, the CDR3 reads TGTGCCAGCAGTTTTATCGGCGGGAGAGATTACAATGAGCAGTTCTTC. Its protein product is CASSFIGGRDYNEQFF.

The gene calls are TRBV19 and TRBJ2-2; 9 positions match TRBD1. V lost 4 bases, J lost 9 bases, and 12 bases stayed unmatched. The germline CDR1 and CDR2 sequences are LNHDA and SQIVND (reference sequence). The CDR3 extends over 16 amino acids. The CDR3: CASSSPLQGARRELFF. The CDR3 DNA reads TGTGCCAGTAGTAGCCCCCTACAGGGGGCGCGAAGGGAGCTGTTTTTT.

This clone showed up just a few times. The chain employs TRBV4-2 and TRBJ1-2, with a tentative D call TRBD1 (6 bases). The CDR3 loop spans 13 amino acids. The V end was cut by 8 bases, the J end by 7 bases, with 17 bases between. Germline CDR1 LGHNA, CDR2 YNFKEQ. The CDR3 nucleotides are TGTGCCAGCGCCATGACAGGTTCAGGTGGCTACACCTTC. Protein sequence: CASAMTGSGGYTF.

The chain has TRBV20-1 and TRBJ2-1; D is undetermined. This CDR3 region has 14 residues. Germline assignment: CDR1 DFQATT and CDR2 SNEGSKA (reference sequence). V was cut by 3 bases and J by 8 bases, with 17 bases left in between. CDR3 residues: CSASREPQVYEQFF. The CDR3 DNA is TGCAGTGCTAGTCGAGAGCCCCAAGTGTATGAGCAGTTCTTC.